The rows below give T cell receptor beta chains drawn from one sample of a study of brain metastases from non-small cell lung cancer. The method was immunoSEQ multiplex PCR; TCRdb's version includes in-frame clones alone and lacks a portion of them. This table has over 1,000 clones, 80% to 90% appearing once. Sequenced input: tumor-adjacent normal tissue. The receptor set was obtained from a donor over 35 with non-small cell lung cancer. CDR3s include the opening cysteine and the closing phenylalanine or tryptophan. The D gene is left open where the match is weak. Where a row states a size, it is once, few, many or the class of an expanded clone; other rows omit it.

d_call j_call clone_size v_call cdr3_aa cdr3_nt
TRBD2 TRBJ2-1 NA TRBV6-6 CASSPPFSGGNEQFF TGTGCCAGCAGTCCCCCCTTTAGCGGGGGGAATGAGCAGTTCTTC
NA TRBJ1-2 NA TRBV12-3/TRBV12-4 CASSQGPYGYTF TGTGCCAGCAGTCAGGGTCCCTATGGCTACACCTTC
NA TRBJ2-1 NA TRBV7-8 CASSLGTWEPRSNEQFF TGTGCCAGCAGCCTTGGTACGTGGGAGCCCCGATCCAATGAGCAATTCTTC
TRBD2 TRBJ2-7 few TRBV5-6 CASSFLAEYEQYF TGTGCCAGCAGCTTTCTAGCGGAATACGAGCAGTACTTC
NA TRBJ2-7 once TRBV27 CTSSNSYEQYF TGTACCAGCAGTAACTCCTACGAGCAGTACTTC
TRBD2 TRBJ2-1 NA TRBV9 CASSVGAGGPHNEQFF TGTGCCAGCAGCGTAGGAGCGGGGGGGCCCCACAATGAGCAGTTCTTC
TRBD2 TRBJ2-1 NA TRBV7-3 CASSPQAGAELNEQFF TGTGCCAGCAGCCCCCAAGCGGGGGCCGAGCTCAATGAGCAGTTCTTC
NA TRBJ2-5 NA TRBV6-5 CASSQFGARETQYF TGTGCCAGCAGTCAATTCGGGGCCCGAGAGACCCAGTACTTC
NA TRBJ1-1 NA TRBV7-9 CASSLKSVGEAFF TGTGCCAGCAGCTTAAAGAGTGTAGGGGAAGCTTTCTTT
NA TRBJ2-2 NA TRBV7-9 CAPSGEGATGELFF TGTGCCCCCAGCGGGGAGGGGGCCACCGGGGAGCTGTTTTTT
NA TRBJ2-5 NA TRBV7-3 CASSLKAGPQETQYF TGTGCCAGCAGCTTAAAAGCGGGTCCTCAAGAGACCCAGTACTTC
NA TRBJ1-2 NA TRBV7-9 CASSLEAPAVNYGYTF TGTGCCAGCAGCTTAGAGGCGCCAGCCGTAAACTATGGCTACACCTTC
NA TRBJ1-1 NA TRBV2 CASTFNTEAFF TGTGCCAGCACTTTTAACACTGAAGCTTTCTTT
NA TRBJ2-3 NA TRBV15 CATSGRTGRTDTQYF TGTGCCACCAGCGGAAGGACGGGGAGGACAGATACGCAGTATTTT
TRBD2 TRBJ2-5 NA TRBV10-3 CAISARTSGGYQETQYF TGTGCCATCAGTGCCCGGACTAGCGGGGGGTACCAAGAGACCCAGTACTTC
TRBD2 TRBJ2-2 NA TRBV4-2 CASSQEPSSGGAGELFF TGTGCCAGCAGCCAAGAGCCTTCTAGCGGGGGGGCCGGGGAGCTGTTTTTT
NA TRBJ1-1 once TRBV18 CASSPGGNTEAFF TGTGCCAGCTCACCGGGGGGGAACACTGAAGCTTTCTTT
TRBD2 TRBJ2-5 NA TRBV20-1 CSASSGRESETQYF TGCAGTGCTAGTAGCGGGAGGGAATCGGAGACCCAGTACTTC
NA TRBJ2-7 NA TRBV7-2 CASSPQGPSREQYF TGTGCCAGCAGCCCGCAGGGCCCGTCACGCGAGCAGTACTTC
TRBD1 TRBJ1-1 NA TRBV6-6 CASSYSLDRDTEAFF TGTGCCAGCAGTTACTCACTCGACAGGGACACTGAAGCTTTCTTT
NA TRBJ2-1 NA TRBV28 CASSPIDSAKGNEQFF TGTGCCAGCAGTCCCATCGATAGCGCGAAAGGGAATGAGCAGTTCTTC
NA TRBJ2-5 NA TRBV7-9 CASSSTFRGQTQYF TGTGCCAGCAGCTCGACCTTTAGGGGACAGACCCAGTACTTC
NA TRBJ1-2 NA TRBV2 CASSETMGTNYGYTF TGTGCCAGCAGTGAAACGATGGGCACTAACTATGGCTACACCTTT
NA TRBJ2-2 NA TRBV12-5 CASGLVRTYTGELFF TGTGCTAGTGGTTTGGTAAGGACTTACACCGGGGAGCTGTTTTTT
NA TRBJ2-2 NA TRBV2 CASSEEGSGELFF TGTGCCAGCAGTGAGGAGGGTTCAGGGGAGCTGTTTTTT
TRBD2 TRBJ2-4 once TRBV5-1 CASSVEFGEGIQYF TGCGCCAGCAGCGTCGAGTTCGGGGAGGGCATTCAGTACTTC
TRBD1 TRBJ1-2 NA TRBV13 CASSITGGGDYGYTF TGTGCCAGCAGCATCACAGGGGGCGGGGACTATGGCTACACCTTC
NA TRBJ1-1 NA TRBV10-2 CASSGLLRDTEAFF TGCGCCAGCAGTGGGCTCCTCCGGGACACTGAAGCTTTCTTT
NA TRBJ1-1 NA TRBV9 CASRKDGNTEAFF TGTGCCAGCAGAAAGGACGGGAACACTGAAGCTTTCTTT
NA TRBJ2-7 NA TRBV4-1 CASSQGTRPGEGGSYEQYF TGCGCCAGCAGCCAAGGGACCCGACCTGGTGAGGGTGGTTCCTACGAGCAGTACTTC
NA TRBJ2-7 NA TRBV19 CASSRGGGLSYEQYF TGTGCCAGTAGTAGAGGAGGGGGCCTCTCCTACGAGCAGTACTTC
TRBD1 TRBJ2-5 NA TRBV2 CASLWIPGGQETQYF TGTGCCAGCCTCTGGATCCCAGGGGGCCAAGAGACCCAGTACTTC
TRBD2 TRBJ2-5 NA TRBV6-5 CASSSLAGANQKTQYF TGTGCCAGCAGTTCCTTAGCGGGGGCAAACCAAAAGACCCAGTACTTC
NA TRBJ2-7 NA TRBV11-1 CASSLAQNYEQYF TGTGCCAGCAGCTTAGCGCAAAACTACGAGCAGTACTTC
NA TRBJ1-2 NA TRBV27 CASRQGEDTNYGYTF TGTGCCAGCAGACAGGGAGAGGATACTAACTATGGCTACACCTTC
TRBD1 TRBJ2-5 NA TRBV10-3 CAISRDRDPQETQYF TGTGCCATCAGCCGAGACAGGGATCCCCAAGAGACCCAGTACTTC
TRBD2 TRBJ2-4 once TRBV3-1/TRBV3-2 CASSRARLAGDTLAKNIQYF TGTGCCAGCAGCCGAGCTAGACTAGCGGGAGATACCTTAGCCAAAAACATTCAGTACTTC
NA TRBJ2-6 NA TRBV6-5 CASSYVGVAGANVLTF TGTGCCAGCAGTTACGTGGGCGTTGCTGGGGCCAACGTCCTGACTTTC
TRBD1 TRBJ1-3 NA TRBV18 CASSPMTGYGNTIYF TGTGCCAGCTCACCTATGACAGGGTACGGAAACACCATATATTTT
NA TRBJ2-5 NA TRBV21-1 CASQGQGGETQYF TGTGCCAGCCAGGGACAGGGTGGAGAGACCCAGTACTTC
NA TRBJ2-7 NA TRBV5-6 CASSSREAYSYEQYF TGTGCCAGCAGCTCCAGAGAGGCATATTCCTACGAGCAGTACTTC
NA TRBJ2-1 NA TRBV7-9 CASSLDNEQFF TGTGCCAGCAGCCTAGACAATGAGCAGTTCTTC
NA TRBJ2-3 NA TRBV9 CASSALLGTDTQYF TGTGCCAGCAGCGCGCTCTTAGGCACAGATACGCAGTATTTT
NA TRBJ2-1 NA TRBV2 CASRPGPLNEQFF TGTGCCAGCAGGCCCGGGCCGTTGAATGAGCAGTTCTTC
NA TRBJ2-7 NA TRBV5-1 CASSLSAGASYEQYF TGCGCCAGCAGCTTATCGGCAGGCGCATCCTACGAGCAGTACTTC